This T cell receptor beta chain comes out of a study of cytomegalovirus exposure and HLA in healthy donors. Study findings and constraints: Accurate prediction of HLA-A and HLA-B alleles (for most subjects) was reportedly achieved from TCR beta sequences.

Use of 60 Vbeta and 13 Jbeta primers characterized the PCR. Data came from immunoSEQ multiplex PCR; TCRdb stores just in-frame clones and leaves some out. The repertoire includes around 170,000 clones, 65% to 80% of them detected once, and 0.69% sits in the top ten. With regard to this clone: Its target is not known.

CDR1 is SNHLY, CDR2 FYNNEI, per germline. The CDR3 is made up of 17 amino acids. V was clipped by 6 bases and J by 4 bases, with 22 bases between them. This TCR was sampled from a woman aged 40 to 55 in good health and CMV-seronegative. This chain links TRBV2 with TRBJ1-5; weak D call: TRBD1 (5 bases). The sample taken for sequencing was PBMCs. CDR3 DNA: TGTGCCAGCAGCGCTATAAACCCGGGACTTCCAAATCAGCCCCAGCATTTT. This sequence encodes CASSAINPGLPNQPQHF.